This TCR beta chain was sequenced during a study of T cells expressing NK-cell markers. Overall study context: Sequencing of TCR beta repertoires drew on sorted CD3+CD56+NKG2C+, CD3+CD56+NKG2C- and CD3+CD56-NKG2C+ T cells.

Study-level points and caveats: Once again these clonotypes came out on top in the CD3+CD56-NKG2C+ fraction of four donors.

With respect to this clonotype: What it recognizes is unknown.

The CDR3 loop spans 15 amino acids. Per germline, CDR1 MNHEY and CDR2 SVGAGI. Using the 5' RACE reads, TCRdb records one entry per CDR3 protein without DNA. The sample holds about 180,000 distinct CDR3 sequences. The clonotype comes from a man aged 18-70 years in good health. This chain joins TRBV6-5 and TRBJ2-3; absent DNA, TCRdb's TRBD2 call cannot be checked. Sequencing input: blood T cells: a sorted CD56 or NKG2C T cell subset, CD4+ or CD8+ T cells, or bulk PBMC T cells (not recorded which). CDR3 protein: CASSYSRDFTDTQYF.